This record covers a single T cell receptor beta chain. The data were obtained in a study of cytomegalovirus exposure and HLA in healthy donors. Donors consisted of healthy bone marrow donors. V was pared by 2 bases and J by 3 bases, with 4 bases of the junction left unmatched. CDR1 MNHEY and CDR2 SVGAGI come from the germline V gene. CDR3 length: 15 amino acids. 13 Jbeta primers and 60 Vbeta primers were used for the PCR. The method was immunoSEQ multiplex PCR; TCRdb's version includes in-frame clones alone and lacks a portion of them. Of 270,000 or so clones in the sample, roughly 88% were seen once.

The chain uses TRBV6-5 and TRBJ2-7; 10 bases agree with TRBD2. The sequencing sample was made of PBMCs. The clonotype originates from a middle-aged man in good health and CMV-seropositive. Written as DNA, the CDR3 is TGTGCCAGCAGTTACGTAGCGGGAGGCCGCTACGAGCAGTACTTC. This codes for CASSYVAGGRYEQYF.